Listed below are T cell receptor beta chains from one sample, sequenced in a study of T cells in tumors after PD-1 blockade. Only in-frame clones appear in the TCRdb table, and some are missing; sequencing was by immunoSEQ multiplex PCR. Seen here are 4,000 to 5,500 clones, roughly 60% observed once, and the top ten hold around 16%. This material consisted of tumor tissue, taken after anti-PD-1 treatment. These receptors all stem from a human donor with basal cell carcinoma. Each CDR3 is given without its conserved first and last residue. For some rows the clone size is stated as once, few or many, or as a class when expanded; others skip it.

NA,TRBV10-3,AIRQPQGGAANTEAF
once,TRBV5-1,ASSLLAESNTGELF
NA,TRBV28,AGGLGTGELF
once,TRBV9,ASSAPRNGLRTDTQY
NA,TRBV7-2,ASSLTSGPLNEQF
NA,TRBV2,ASSPSMRHGYT
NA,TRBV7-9,ASSPGTWGEQY
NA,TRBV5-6,ASSLRTSGGLEQY
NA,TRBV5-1,ASSPRTGARSGNTIY
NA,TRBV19,ASSIQPAGGPSEQY
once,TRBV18,ASSPLRGADNEQF
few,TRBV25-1,ASSEGSEQY
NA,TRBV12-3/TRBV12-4,ASRQETDEQF
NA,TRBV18,ASSQFGGADEQF
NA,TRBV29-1,SVLREDNEQF
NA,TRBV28,ASSLTKETQY
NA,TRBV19,ASSISSRDTQRRQY
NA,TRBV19,ASTRTTNSPLH
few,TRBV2,ASSPDRFLYEQY
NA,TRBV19,ASSILQGSGGNEQF
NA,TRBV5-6,ASSGGTGYNEQF
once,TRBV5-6,ASSLAGGAGLGELF